Listed below are T cell receptor beta chains from one sample, sequenced in a study of graft-versus-host responses after intestinal transplantation. The method was immunoSEQ multiplex PCR; TCRdb's version includes in-frame clones alone and lacks a portion of them. In the table there are fewer than 120,000 clones, 90% to 95% of which are singletons. The antigens of these receptors remain unknown. The material sequenced was unstimulated CD8+ T cells sorted from spleen or lymph node cells, taken before intestinal transplant. Receptors were obtained from a human donor who received an intestinal transplant. CDR3s include the opening cysteine and the closing phenylalanine or tryptophan. A D gene is named only where the DNA matches it firmly. Not every row has a clone size; where given, it reads once, few, many or a size class.

CDR3 protein: CASSTTGQLNEKLFF; CDR3 DNA: TGTGCCAGCAGTACGACGGGGCAGTTAAATGAAAAACTGTTTTTT; clone size: .; J gene: TRBJ1-4; CDR3 length: 15; V gene: TRBV6-6; D gene: .
CDR3 protein: CASFSSNQPQHF; CDR3 DNA: TGTGCCAGCTTTTCCAGCAATCAGCCCCAGCATTTT; clone size: once; J gene: TRBJ1-5; CDR3 length: 12; V gene: TRBV6-1; D gene: .
CDR3 protein: CAVFPRPLTSGANVLTF; CDR3 DNA: TGTGCCGTATTCCCCCGGCCCCTCACTTCTGGGGCCAACGTCCTGACTTTC; clone size: .; J gene: TRBJ2-6; CDR3 length: 17; V gene: TRBV6-4; D gene: .
CDR3 protein: CASSPGLDEQYYNEQFF; CDR3 DNA: TGTGCCAGCTCACCCGGTTTGGATGAACAGTACTACAATGAGCAGTTCTTC; clone size: .; J gene: TRBJ2-1; CDR3 length: 17; V gene: TRBV18; D gene: .
CDR3 protein: CASSLGQVNQPQHF; CDR3 DNA: TGTGCCAGCAGCTTAGGACAGGTCAATCAGCCCCAGCATTTT; clone size: once; J gene: TRBJ1-5; CDR3 length: 14; V gene: TRBV7-9; D gene: .
CDR3 protein: CASSLGVAEAFF; CDR3 DNA: TGTGCCAGCAGCTTGGGGGTCGCTGAAGCTTTCTTT; clone size: .; J gene: TRBJ1-1; CDR3 length: 12; V gene: TRBV5-8; D gene: .
CDR3 protein: CASSLEGRIVPDTQYF; CDR3 DNA: TGTGCCAGCAGCTTAGAGGGTAGGATAGTCCCAGATACGCAGTATTTT; clone size: .; J gene: TRBJ2-3; CDR3 length: 16; V gene: TRBV11-2; D gene: .
CDR3 protein: CASSPLVTNTGKLFF; CDR3 DNA: TGTGCCAGCAGCCCTCTGGTGACCAACACCGGGAAGCTGTTTTTT; clone size: .; J gene: TRBJ2-2; CDR3 length: 15; V gene: TRBV9; D gene: .
CDR3 protein: CASSWGVYNEQFF; CDR3 DNA: TGTGCCAGTAGTTGGGGGGTCTACAATGAGCAGTTCTTC; clone size: once; J gene: TRBJ2-1; CDR3 length: 13; V gene: TRBV19; D gene: .
CDR3 protein: CASSKGPLRLTDTGELFF; CDR3 DNA: TGTGCCAGCAGCAAGGGCCCTCTTCGCCTTACGGACACCGGGGAGCTGTTTTTT; clone size: .; J gene: TRBJ2-2; CDR3 length: 18; V gene: TRBV5-5; D gene: .
CDR3 protein: CASSQVPNYGYTF; CDR3 DNA: TGCGCCAGCAGCCAAGTCCCTAACTATGGCTACACCTTC; clone size: few; J gene: TRBJ1-2; CDR3 length: 13; V gene: TRBV4-1; D gene: .
CDR3 protein: CASSPNTGQIYEQYF; CDR3 DNA: TGTGCCAGCAGCCCCAATACGGGACAGATCTACGAGCAGTACTTC; clone size: .; J gene: TRBJ2-7; CDR3 length: 15; V gene: TRBV6-1; D gene: TRBD1
CDR3 protein: CASTGSHTEAFF; CDR3 DNA: TGCGCCTCCACCGGGAGTCACACTGAAGCTTTCTTT; clone size: .; J gene: TRBJ1-1; CDR3 length: 12; V gene: TRBV5-1; D gene: .
CDR3 protein: CSVDAREDTQYF; CDR3 DNA: TGCAGCGTTGATGCTAGGGAGGATACGCAGTATTTT; clone size: .; J gene: TRBJ2-3; CDR3 length: 12; V gene: TRBV29-1; D gene: .
CDR3 protein: CASSLGVAEQYF; CDR3 DNA: TGTGCCAGCAGCCTGGGGGTTGCCGAGCAGTACTTC; clone size: once; J gene: TRBJ2-7; CDR3 length: 12; V gene: TRBV11-2; D gene: .
CDR3 protein: CASSFSGSGNTIYF; CDR3 DNA: TGTGCCAGCAGCTTTAGTGGCTCTGGAAACACCATATATTTT; clone size: few; J gene: TRBJ1-3; CDR3 length: 14; V gene: TRBV5-4; D gene: .
CDR3 protein: CASSLYSTHEQFF; CDR3 DNA: TGTGCCAGCAGTTTATACTCCACCCATGAGCAGTTCTTC; clone size: .; J gene: TRBJ2-1; CDR3 length: 13; V gene: TRBV27; D gene: .
CDR3 protein: CASSVVPANTEAFF; CDR3 DNA: TGTGCCAGCAGCGTAGTACCGGCGAACACTGAAGCTTTCTTT; clone size: once; J gene: TRBJ1-1; CDR3 length: 14; V gene: TRBV9; D gene: .
CDR3 protein: CASSQGGTEAYEQYF; CDR3 DNA: TGCGCCAGCAGCCAAGGCGGGACGGAGGCCTACGAGCAGTACTTC; clone size: few; J gene: TRBJ2-7; CDR3 length: 15; V gene: TRBV4-1; D gene: .
CDR3 protein: CASSQLAGRFNEQFF; CDR3 DNA: TGTGCCAGCAGCCAACTGGCGGGACGGTTCAATGAGCAGTTCTTC; clone size: .; J gene: TRBJ2-1; CDR3 length: 15; V gene: TRBV7-3; D gene: .
CDR3 protein: CASRSPGANEKLFF; CDR3 DNA: TGTGCCAGCAGGTCTCCGGGTGCTAATGAAAAACTGTTTTTT; clone size: once; J gene: TRBJ1-4; CDR3 length: 14; V gene: TRBV7-6; D gene: .
CDR3 protein: CASSFPGGEFLFPEAFF; CDR3 DNA: TGTGCCAGCAGCTTCCCAGGGGGCGAATTTCTTTTCCCTGAAGCTTTCTTT; clone size: .; J gene: TRBJ1-1; CDR3 length: 17; V gene: TRBV5-6; D gene: TRBD1
CDR3 protein: CASKTGVGETQYF; CDR3 DNA: TGTGCCTCGAAAACAGGGGTTGGGGAGACCCAGTACTTC; clone size: .; J gene: TRBJ2-5; CDR3 length: 13; V gene: TRBV10-3; D gene: TRBD1
CDR3 protein: CASSLIGSYAAEAFF; CDR3 DNA: TGTGCCAGCAGCTTAATAGGTAGTTATGCGGCTGAAGCTTTCTTT; clone size: .; J gene: TRBJ1-1; CDR3 length: 15; V gene: TRBV7-9; D gene: .
CDR3 protein: CASSPSMAWDATNEKLFF; CDR3 DNA: TGTGCCAGCAGTCCCTCGATGGCCTGGGATGCAACTAATGAAAAACTGTTTTTT; clone size: .; J gene: TRBJ1-4; CDR3 length: 18; V gene: TRBV27; D gene: .
CDR3 protein: CASSHPSSGGRTEAFF; CDR3 DNA: TGCGCCAGCAGCCATCCCTCTTCCGGGGGCCGGACTGAAGCTTTCTTT; clone size: .; J gene: TRBJ1-1; CDR3 length: 16; V gene: TRBV4-1; D gene: .
CDR3 protein: CASHSHSGGPDHLYGYTF; CDR3 DNA: TGTGCCAGCCATTCTCATTCAGGGGGCCCCGATCACCTCTATGGCTACACCTTC; clone size: .; J gene: TRBJ1-2; CDR3 length: 18; V gene: TRBV11-2; D gene: TRBD1
CDR3 protein: CASSFGTGYEQYF; CDR3 DNA: TGTGCCAGCAGCTTTGGGACAGGATACGAGCAGTACTTC; clone size: once; J gene: TRBJ2-7; CDR3 length: 13; V gene: TRBV13; D gene: TRBD1